These 13 T cell receptor beta chains came from one sample sequenced in a study of OX40 agonist ivuxolimab in advanced cancers. The assay was immunoSEQ multiplex PCR, and TCRdb's table has in-frame clones only and misses some. The table has some 57,000 clones, about four fifths seen once; the top ten hold 0.95% to 1.5%. The starting material was CD4+ or CD8+ T cells sorted from blood, obtained in a trial of the OX40 agonist ivuxolimab. These TCRs come from an adult with an advanced solid tumor such as melanoma, head and neck, liver or kidney cancer.

The rearrangement joins TRBV27 to TRBJ2-7; D gene ambiguous. In germline, CDR1 is MNHEY, CDR2 SMNVEV (reference sequence). Trimming shortened V by 0 bases and J by 4 bases, and 13 bases separated the two germline ends. The CDR3 contains 15 residues. This chain's CDR3 is CASSLSRSSVYEQYF. The CDR3 bases are TGTGCCAGCAGTTTATCACGCAGCTCGGTATACGAGCAGTACTTC.

V is TRBV7-2 and J is TRBJ2-7, with a weak D call TRBD1 (6 bases). Germline-derived CDR1 and CDR2 are SGHTA and FQGNSA. Trimming removed 8 bases from V and 6 bases from J, with 23 bases in between. This CDR3 contains 15 residues. CDR3 sequence reads: CASGNRVISGGEQYF. DNA of the CDR3: TGTGCCAGCGGAAACAGGGTTATTTCGGGTGGCGAGCAGTACTTC.

V usage is TRBV19 and J usage is TRBJ2-4; TRBD1 is a possible D gene (6 bases). V lost 6 bases to trimming and J lost 5 bases, with 17 bases between them. CDR1 LNHDA and CDR2 SQIVND come from the germline V gene (reference sequence). The CDR3 contains 15 residues. The CDR3 DNA reads TGTGCCAGTAGCACCCCCCACAGGGTCGAAAACATTCAGTACTTC. Protein sequence: CASSTPHRVENIQYF.

The CDR3 here is CASSVGYALEETQYF. The CDR3 nucleotides read TGTGCCAGCAGCGTAGGATACGCGCTTGAAGAGACCCAGTACTTC. This chain joins TRBV9 and TRBJ2-5; no firm D call. The CDR3 sequence is 15 residues long. Germline V lookup: CDR1 SGDLS, CDR2 YYNGEE. V lost 0 bases and J 3 bases, leaving 12 bases between the germline ends.

The genes are TRBV5-6 and TRBJ1-5; the D is unclear. This CDR3 has 16 amino acids. From germline, CDR1 is SGHDT and CDR2 YYEEEE. With 0 bases removed from V and 5 bases from J, the gap between germline ends came to 15 bases. In DNA, the CDR3 is TGTGCCAGCAGCTTGGCGGGCGAGGGCCCGGATCAGCCCCAGCATTTT. Protein: CASSLAGEGPDQPQHF.

The rearrangement joins TRBV5-1 to TRBJ2-7, with D unclear. The length of the CDR3 is 12 residues. V shed 4 bases and J shed 7 bases, with 12 bases lying between them. CDR1 and CDR2 (germline): SGHRS, YFSETQ. The CDR3 reads CASSLRVGEQYF. In nucleotides, the CDR3 is TGCGCCAGCAGCCTTCGGGTGGGGGAGCAGTACTTC.

The chain combines TRBV13 with TRBJ2-1; D is unclear. The CDR3 runs to 12 residues. Germline V gene lookup returns CDR1 PRHDT and CDR2 FYEKMQ (reference sequence). V was cut by 5 bases and J by 6 bases, with 8 bases left in between. This CDR3 is CASSQRPNEQFF. In DNA, the CDR3 is TGTGCCAGCAGCCAACGTCCCAATGAGCAGTTCTTC.

This clone has just a few counts. V gene TRBV5-1 combines with J gene TRBJ2-7; 7 positions match TRBD1. This CDR3 has 13 residues. Germline V gene data show CDR1 as SGHRS and CDR2 as YFSETQ. Unmatched junction bases numbered 13, after V lost 9 bases and J lost 7 bases. The CDR3 region is CATSPVAGGEQYF. The DNA for the CDR3 is TGCGCCACCTCCCCCGTCGCAGGGGGAGAGCAGTACTTC.

V is TRBV28 and J is TRBJ2-4; 9 bases agree with TRBD1. After removal of 2 bases from V and 8 bases from J, the junction contained 7 bases not matched to a gene. The CDR3 is made up of 15 amino acids. Germline CDR1 is MDHEN and CDR2 is SYDVKM. The CDR3 coding sequence is TGTGCCAGCAGTTTAATACAGGGGGCTCGGGACATTCAGTACTTC. Residues: CASSLIQGARDIQYF.

The chain links TRBV11-3 to TRBJ2-7, with D perhaps matching TRBD1 or TRBD2 (5 bases each). V was clipped by 5 bases and J by 7 bases, with 15 bases between them. CDR1 and CDR2 from the germline V gene are SGHNT and YENEEA. The CDR3 has 13 residues. The CDR3 sequence is CASSPTGAREQYF. CDR3 bases: TGTGCCAGCAGCCCTACCGGGGCGCGGGAGCAGTACTTC. The full variable domain, its missing parts supplied by reference TRBV11-3 and TRBJ2-7, is EAGVVQSPRYKIIEKKQPVAFWCNPISGHNTLYWYLQNLGQGPELLIRYENEEAVDDSQLPKDRFSAERLKGVDSTLKIQPAELGDSAVYLCASSPTGAREQYFGPGTRLTVT.

V usage is TRBV5-4 and J usage is TRBJ1-6; 8 bases are a match to TRBD1. The length of the CDR3 is 14 residues. The germline gives CDR1 SGHNT, CDR2 YYREEE (reference sequence). J was trimmed by 10 bases and V by 6 bases; bases with no gene match: 9. CDR3: CASTATGEGSPLHF. The CDR3 coding sequence is TGTGCCAGCACCGCGACAGGGGAAGGATCACCCCTCCACTTT.

V and J are TRBV5-6 and TRBJ2-3; D may be TRBD1 (6 bases). Deletions cut 3 bases from V and 4 bases from J, with 9 bases between. Looked up from germline, CDR1 is SGHDT and CDR2 is YYEEEE. The CDR3 spans 13 residues. The CDR3 loop reads CASSSQGSDTQYF. The DNA for the CDR3 is TGTGCCAGCAGCTCGCAGGGGTCAGATACGCAGTATTTT.

The genes are TRBV7-7 and TRBJ2-3, with 8 bases identical to TRBD1. Losses at the gene ends were 5 bases for V and 1 base for J; bases not matched to a gene: 8. The CDR3 covers 16 residues. The V gene's germline CDR1 is SSHAT and CDR2 FNYEAQ (reference sequence). The CDR3 region has the DNA TGTGCCAGCAGCCCCCTACCGGGACAGGGCACAGATACGCAGTATTTT. Translating gives CASSPLPGQGTDTQYF.